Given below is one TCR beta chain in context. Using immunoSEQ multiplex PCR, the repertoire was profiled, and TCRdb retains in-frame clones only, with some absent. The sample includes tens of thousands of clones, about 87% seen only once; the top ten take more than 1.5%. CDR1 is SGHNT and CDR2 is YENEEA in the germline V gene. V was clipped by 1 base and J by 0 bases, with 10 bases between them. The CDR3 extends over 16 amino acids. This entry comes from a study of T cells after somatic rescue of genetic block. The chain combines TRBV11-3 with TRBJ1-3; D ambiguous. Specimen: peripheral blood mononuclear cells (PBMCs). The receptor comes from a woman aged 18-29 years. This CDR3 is CASSLVGPRSGNTIYF. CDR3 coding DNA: TGTGCCAGCAGCTTAGTCGGACCGCGCTCTGGAAACACCATATATTTT.